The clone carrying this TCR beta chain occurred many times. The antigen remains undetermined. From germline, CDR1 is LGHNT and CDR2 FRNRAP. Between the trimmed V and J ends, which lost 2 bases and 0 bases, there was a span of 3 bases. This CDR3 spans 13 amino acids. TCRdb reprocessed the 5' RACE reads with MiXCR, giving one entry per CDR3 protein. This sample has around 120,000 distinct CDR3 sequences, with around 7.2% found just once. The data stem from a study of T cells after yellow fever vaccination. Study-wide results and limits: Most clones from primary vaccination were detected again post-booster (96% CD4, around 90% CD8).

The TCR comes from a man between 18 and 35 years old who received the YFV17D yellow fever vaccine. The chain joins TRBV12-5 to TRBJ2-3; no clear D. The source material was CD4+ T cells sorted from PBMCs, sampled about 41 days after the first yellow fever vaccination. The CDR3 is CASGLSSTDTQYF. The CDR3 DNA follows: TGTGCTAGTGGTTTGTCCAGCACAGATACGCAGTATTTT.